These T cell receptor beta chains were read from a single sample in a study of blood T cell repertoires in COVID-19. The data were produced by immunoSEQ multiplex PCR, yet TCRdb's version contains in-frame clones alone and is incomplete. The sample includes under 250,000 clones, around four fifths of them seen just once. Material for sequencing was peripheral blood. Every receptor here comes from a woman between 50 and 59 years old with active or convalescent COVID-19. The CDR3 runs from the conserved cysteine through the conserved F or W. D genes are given only for firm matches. Size values are once, few and many counts, or a class for expanded clones, and some rows have none.

clone size	V gene	D gene	J gene	CDR3 protein	CDR3 DNA
.	TRBV5-1	.	TRBJ1-1	CASREQNTEAFF	TGCGCCAGCAGAGAACAGAACACTGAAGCTTTCTTT
.	TRBV5-4	.	TRBJ2-2	CASSLAQNTGELFF	TGTGCCAGCAGCTTGGCACAGAACACCGGGGAGCTGTTTTTT
.	TRBV15	.	TRBJ1-5	CATSRGPTGRSDQPQHF	TGTGCCACCAGCAGGGGGCCAACGGGCAGGAGTGATCAGCCCCAGCATTTT
once	TRBV7-2	TRBD1	TRBJ1-4	CASSLDIRQGEKLFF	TGTGCCAGCAGCCTCGACATAAGACAGGGTGAAAAACTGTTTTTT
.	TRBV6-5	.	TRBJ2-1	CASSYATGTSQFF	TGTGCCAGCAGTTACGCAACCGGGACTTCGCAGTTCTTC
.	TRBV11-2	.	TRBJ2-3	CASSLDRSEVNTQYF	TGTGCCAGCAGCTTAGATCGGTCAGAGGTAAATACGCAGTATTTT
once	TRBV11-2	TRBD1	TRBJ1-6	CASSIRQGDSPLHF	TGTGCCAGCAGCATCCGACAGGGGGATTCACCCCTCCACTTT
.	TRBV28	.	TRBJ1-2	CASSPGDWVLGYTF	TGTGCCAGCAGTCCGGGGGATTGGGTGCTCGGCTACACCTTC
.	TRBV7-3	TRBD1	TRBJ2-1	CASSLGTGTGVNEQFF	TGTGCCAGCAGCTTGGGGACCGGGACAGGGGTCAATGAGCAGTTCTTC
.	TRBV11-2	.	TRBJ1-1	CASSYDDRANTEAFF	TGTGCCAGCAGCTATGATGACAGAGCGAACACTGAAGCTTTCTTT
.	TRBV7-6	.	TRBJ2-2	CASSRGQTNTGELFF	TGTGCCAGCAGCCGCGGACAGACCAACACCGGGGAGCTGTTTTTT
.	TRBV27	.	TRBJ1-6	CASRSRAGGGNSPLHF	TGTGCCAGCAGATCGCGGGCCGGTGGTGGGAATTCACCCCTCCACTTT
.	TRBV10-3	.	TRBJ1-5	CAISDRGTNQPQHF	TGTGCCATCAGTGATCGAGGTACGAATCAGCCCCAGCATTTT
.	TRBV28	.	TRBJ1-3	CASSLRGTTGNTIYF	TGTGCCAGCAGTTTAAGAGGTACAACTGGAAACACCATATATTTT
.	TRBV7-2	.	TRBJ1-6	CASSGSPYNSPLHF	TGTGCCAGCAGTGGCAGTCCCTATAATTCACCCCTCCACTTT
.	TRBV28	TRBD2	TRBJ2-5	CASSGTREGGRETQYF	TGTGCCAGCAGTGGCACGCGGGAGGGAGGTAGAGAGACCCAGTACTTC
.	TRBV12-5	.	TRBJ2-1	CASSGYNEQFF	TGTGCTAGTAGCGGATACAATGAGCAGTTCTTC
.	TRBV14	.	TRBJ2-1	CASSQDRAGTYNEQFF	TGTGCCAGCAGCCAAGATCGGGCGGGAACCTACAATGAGCAGTTCTTC
.	TRBV6-1	.	TRBJ1-6	CASSEGQVYNSPLHF	TGTGCCAGCAGTGAGGGACAAGTCTATAATTCACCCCTCCACTTT
.	TRBV13	.	TRBJ2-4	CASSLVGARNIQYF	TGTGCCAGCAGCTTAGTAGGGGCTAGAAACATTCAGTACTTC
.	TRBV3-1/TRBV3-2	TRBD2	TRBJ2-5	CASSPRTSGKRGETQYF	TGTGCCAGCAGCCCTCGGACTAGCGGGAAAAGGGGAGAGACCCAGTACTTC
.	TRBV27	.	TRBJ2-1	CASSSRAGEQFF	TGTGCCAGCAGTAGTCGAGCGGGTGAGCAGTTCTTC
.	TRBV30	.	TRBJ2-1	CAWKGGPYNEQFF	TGTGCCTGGAAAGGCGGGCCGTACAATGAGCAGTTCTTC
.	TRBV6-6	TRBD1	TRBJ1-1	CASRDRGSVNTEAFF	TGTGCCAGCAGGGACAGGGGGAGTGTTAACACTGAAGCTTTCTTT
.	TRBV18	TRBD1	TRBJ1-6	CASSQGTGGGSPLHF	TGTGCCAGCTCACAAGGGACAGGGGGGGGTTCACCCCTCCACTTT
.	TRBV6-5	TRBD1	TRBJ1-5	CASSPTGGDNQPQHF	TGTGCCAGCAGTCCGACAGGGGGTGACAATCAGCCCCAGCATTTT
once	TRBV18	.	TRBJ2-6	CASSPVGSSGANVLTF	TGTGCCAGCTCACCAGTTGGGAGCTCTGGGGCCAACGTCCTGACTTTC
.	TRBV5-1	.	TRBJ2-3	CASSFPGLRDTQYF	TGCGCCAGCAGCTTCCCGGGACTCAGGGATACGCAGTATTTT
.	TRBV30	.	TRBJ2-3	CAWSNDGLDTQYF	TGTGCCTGGAGTAATGACGGACTAGATACGCAGTATTTT
once	TRBV5-5	TRBD2	TRBJ2-7	CASSRNREGLYEQYF	TGTGCCAGCAGCCGCAATCGGGAGGGCCTCTACGAGCAGTACTTC
few	TRBV29-1	.	TRBJ2-3	CSAWGQRTDTQYF	TGCAGCGCCTGGGGGCAGCGCACAGATACGCAGTATTTT
.	TRBV2	.	TRBJ2-1	CASRRDRTNEQFF	TGTGCCAGCAGGCGGGACAGAACTAATGAGCAGTTCTTC
.	TRBV6-1	TRBD2	TRBJ2-1	CASSESEWASGYNEQFF	TGTGCCAGCAGTGAATCTGAGTGGGCTAGCGGTTACAATGAGCAGTTCTTC
once	TRBV28	TRBD2	TRBJ2-1	CATLSAGGPHPYNEQFF	TGTGCCACCCTCTCTGCGGGGGGGCCACATCCATACAATGAGCAGTTCTTC
.	TRBV19	.	TRBJ1-1	CASSSFGRVATEAFF	TGTGCCAGTAGTTCCTTCGGCAGGGTTGCCACTGAAGCTTTCTTT
few	TRBV6-5	TRBD1	TRBJ1-1	CASSHRGGTEAFF	TGTGCCAGCAGTCACAGGGGGGGCACTGAAGCTTTCTTT